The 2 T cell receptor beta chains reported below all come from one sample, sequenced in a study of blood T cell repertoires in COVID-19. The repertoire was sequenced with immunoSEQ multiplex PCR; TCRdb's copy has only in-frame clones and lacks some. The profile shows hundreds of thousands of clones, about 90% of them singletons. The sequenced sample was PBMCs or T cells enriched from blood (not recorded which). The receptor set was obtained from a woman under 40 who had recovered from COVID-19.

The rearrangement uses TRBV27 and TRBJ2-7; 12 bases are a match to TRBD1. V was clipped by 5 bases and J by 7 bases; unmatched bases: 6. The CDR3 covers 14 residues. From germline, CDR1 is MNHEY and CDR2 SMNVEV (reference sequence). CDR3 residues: CASSPGTGGREQYF. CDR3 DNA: TGTGCCAGCAGTCCGGGGACAGGGGGCAGGGAGCAGTACTTC.

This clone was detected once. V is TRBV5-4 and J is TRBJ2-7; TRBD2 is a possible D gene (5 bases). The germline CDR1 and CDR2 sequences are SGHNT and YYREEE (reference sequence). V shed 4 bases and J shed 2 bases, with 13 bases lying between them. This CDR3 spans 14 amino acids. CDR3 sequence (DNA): TGTGCCAGCAGCACCGGTCCCGGGGCCTACGAGCAGTACTTC. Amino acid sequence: CASSTGPGAYEQYF.